The present T cell receptor beta chain was sequenced within a study of T cell changes during pregnancy in multiple sclerosis. The germline V gene encodes CDR1 SGDLS and CDR2 YYNGEE. This CDR3 has 15 amino acids. The V end lost 4 bases, the J end lost 0 bases, and 10 bases lay between the germline ends. Sequencing used immunoSEQ multiplex PCR; TCRdb keeps in-frame clones, though not all of them. The profile covers some 33,000 clones, with 89% appearing a single time and over 8.5% taken by the ten largest. The TCR originated in a female donor with multiple sclerosis, enrolled in a pregnancy study. This chain connects TRBV9 to TRBJ1-4; possible D gene TRBD1, 5 bases. The sample here was CD8+ T cells from peripheral blood mononuclear cells, taken in the third trimester of pregnancy. CDR3 amino acids: CASSLGGATNEKLFF. CDR3 coding DNA: TGTGCCAGCAGCCTGGGGGGGGCAACTAATGAAAAACTGTTTTTT.